The table lists the clone carrying this T cell receptor beta chain with a few counts. Antigen unknown. This entry comes from a study of T cell repertoires in cytomegalovirus infection. Study-wide results and limits: Using cumulative public TCR beta family frequency, the authors identified those who carried CMV together with the relevant HLA.

Each CDR3 protein gets one entry after TCRdb re-called the reads with MiXCR. Here the sample spans about 450,000 distinct CDR3 sequences, about 33% being singletons. The V gene end was trimmed by 4 bases and the J gene end by 5 bases; junction bases not matched to a gene: 8. The CDR3 consists of 14 residues. Germline loops: CDR1 SGHKS, CDR2 YYEKEE (reference sequence). This TCR was recovered from a human donor in good health (CMV status not recorded). Some clones in this sample may be carry-over from other donors' samples. The rearrangement links TRBV5-5 to TRBJ2-7; 8 bases match TRBD1. What was sequenced was PBMCs. CDR3 sequence reads: CASSVKTGVHEQYF. Here the CDR3 DNA reads TGTGCCAGCAGCGTAAAGACAGGGGTCCACGAGCAGTACTTC.